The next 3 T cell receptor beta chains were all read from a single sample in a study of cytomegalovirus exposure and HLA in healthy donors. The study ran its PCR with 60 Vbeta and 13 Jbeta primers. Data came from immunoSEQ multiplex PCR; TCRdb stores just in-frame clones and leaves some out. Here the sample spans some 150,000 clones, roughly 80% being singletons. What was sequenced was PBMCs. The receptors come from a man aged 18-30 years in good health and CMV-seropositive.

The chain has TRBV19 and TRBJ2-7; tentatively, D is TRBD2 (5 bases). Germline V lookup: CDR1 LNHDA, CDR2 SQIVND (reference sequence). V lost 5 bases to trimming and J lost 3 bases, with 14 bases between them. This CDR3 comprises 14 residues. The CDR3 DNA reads TGTGCCAGTAGTGCGAAGACTAACAGCTACGAGCAGTACTTC. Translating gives CASSAKTNSYEQYF.

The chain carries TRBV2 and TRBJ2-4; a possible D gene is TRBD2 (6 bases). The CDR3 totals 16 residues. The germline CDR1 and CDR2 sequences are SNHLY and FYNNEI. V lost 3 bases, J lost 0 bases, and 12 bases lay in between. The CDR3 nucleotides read TGTGCCAGCAGTGAGGGGCAGGGACTAGCCAAAAACATTCAGTACTTC. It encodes CASSEGQGLAKNIQYF.

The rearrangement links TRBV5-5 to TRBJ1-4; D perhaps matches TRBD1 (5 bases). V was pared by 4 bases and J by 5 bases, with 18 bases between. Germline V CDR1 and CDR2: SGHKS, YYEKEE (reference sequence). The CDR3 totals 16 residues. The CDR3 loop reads CASSGGVGSGNEKLFF. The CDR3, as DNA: TGTGCCAGCAGCGGTGGCGTAGGTTCAGGGAATGAAAAACTGTTTTTT.